The following is a T cell receptor (beta chain) sequence with its context. This CDR3 region has 15 residues. V was shortened by 3 bases and J by 2 bases, with 14 bases between the two germline ends. Germline loops: CDR1 MNHNS, CDR2 SASEGT. This sample stems from a study of shared clonotypes between healthy human individuals. Repertoires were generated with immunoSEQ multiplex PCR, while TCRdb's copy carries only in-frame clones and drops some. The table records some 2,000,000 clones, roughly 94% of them present only once. The chain couples TRBV6-1 to TRBJ2-7; D possibly matches TRBD1 or TRBD2 (6 bases each). This TCR was sampled from a man between 18 and 35 years old in good health. Sequencing was performed on naive CD4+ T cells sorted from blood. Subset in this sample: CD45RA+ positively selected. CDR3 bases: TGTGCCAGCAGTGACCCCGGGGGCCCGCCCTACGAGCAGTACTTC. It codes for CASSDPGGPPYEQYF.